Given below is one TCR beta chain in context. Antigen: not known. These data come from a study of blood T cells in healthy people across ages. Overall study results and limits: The recorded TCR beta diversity per million T cells decreased in a roughly linear manner with age. Higher naive T cell percentage went strongly together with higher TCR beta diversity. The unsorted PBMCs prevented any conclusive comparison of naive versus antigen-experienced cells.

The CDR3 runs 15 residues. Germline V gene data show CDR1 as MNHNS and CDR2 as SASEGT. Trimming pared 7 bases from V and 2 bases from J, leaving 18 bases between. A second roughly 6 to 12 cycle PCR used barcoded and J-beta primers. TCRdb used MiXCR to reprocess the 5' RACE reads, holding one entry per CDR3 protein. This table has 850,000 or so distinct CDR3 sequences, 25% to 30% appearing once. The chain uses TRBV6-1 and TRBJ2-7; D is unresolved. The TCR sequence derives from a woman of 80 years or more in good health. Sequenced input: blood. CDR3 in DNA: TGTGCCAGCAACGAAAATTTCTTCGGAGCCTACGAGCAGTACTTC. Amino acids: CASNENFFGAYEQYF.